This TCR beta chain was found in a study of CD8+ T cells in alopecia areata. Background on the study: Disease severity was quantified as SALT score of affected scalp area.

For this clone: The antigen is not known.

Treatment defined: oral pan-JAK inhibitor, 5-10 mg twice daily. Study-wide findings and caveats: Clonality exceeded that of normal scalp in lesional scalp, most notably in alopecia totalis/universalis.

cDNA prepared by RNA extraction and subsequent reverse transcription served as the template for sequencing. Sequencing used immunoSEQ multiplex PCR; TCRdb keeps in-frame clones, though not all of them. The table includes 190,000 or so clones, around 50% detected once. The sequences come from CD8+ T cells sorted from blood, collected at week 24, from a patient treated with tofacitinib. This TCR was recovered from a human donor with alopecia areata.

Written as DNA, the CDR3 is TGTGCCAGCGGGGGAAACACAGATACGCAGTATTTT. This codes for CASGGNTDTQYF. The chain couples TRBV27 to TRBJ2-3; TRBD1 or TRBD2 may be the D gene (5 bases each). This CDR3 has 12 amino acids. Trimming left V 8 bases short and J 2 bases short, with 8 bases between. Germline CDR1 and CDR2: MNHEY and SMNVEV (reference sequence).